These 3 T cell receptor beta chains originate from one sample sequenced in a study of T cells in Graves' hyperthyroidism and ophthalmopathy. Template material for amplifying TCR beta CDR3 regions consisted of RNA transcripts. The primer set for the first-round RT-PCR of the TCR CDR3 was HTBI. One entry per CDR3 protein, called by TCRdb with MiXCR from the multiplex PCR reads. The sample has about 400,000 distinct CDR3 sequences, 11% to 15% seen once. Material for sequencing was blood. The source is a man aged 50 to 59 with Graves' ophthalmopathy.

This clonotype has ten or more counts. The chain joins TRBV9 to TRBJ2-5, with 7 positions matching TRBD1. V trimming: 10 bases; J trimming: 5 bases; junction bases outside the gene matches: 17. The CDR3 contains 15 residues. Germline CDR1 reads SGDLS; CDR2 reads YYNGEE. DNA for the CDR3: TGTGCCTCCAGCAGCCTGGGACAGCAGTTGGAGACCCAGTACTTC. Its translation is CASSSLGQQLETQYF.

This clonotype was counted many times. The chain combines TRBV20-1 with TRBJ2-1; 12 bases map to TRBD2. The CDR3 spans 16 residues. Germline CDR1 and CDR2: DFQATT and SNEGSKA (reference sequence). V lost 4 bases, J lost 7 bases, and 11 bases stayed unmatched. The CDR3 nucleotides read TGCAGTGCTACCCCGCGACTAGCGGGAGAGGGTAATGAGCAGTTCTTC. Protein sequence: CSATPRLAGEGNEQFF.

This clonotype was counted ten times or more. This chain links TRBV6-1 with TRBJ2-5, with TRBD1 matching 8 bases. Trimming cost V 7 bases and J 9 bases; bases outside gene matches: 4. The germline V gene has CDR1 MNHNS and CDR2 SASEGT. The CDR3 length is 11 residues. CDR3 sequence: CASNQGAAQYF. In nucleotides, the CDR3 is TGTGCCAGCAATCAGGGGGCGGCCCAGTACTTC.